The TCR beta chain under discussion was sequenced for a study of preoperative IRX-2 immunotherapy in early breast cancer. Indicated treatment: preoperative locoregional IRX-2 cytokine immunotherapy. Patients received preoperative, locoregional IRX-2 cytokine immunotherapy in a phase Ib study. The CDR3 has 15 residues. The germline V gene has CDR1 SGHNT and CDR2 YENEEA. V was cut by 3 bases and J by 1 base, with 12 bases left in between. Clones were read by immunoSEQ multiplex PCR, and TCRdb kept only the in-frame ones, dropping some. In the table there are roughly 27,000 clones, about four fifths of which are singletons.

The sample consisted of lymph node tissue, taken before IRX-2 immunotherapy. The TCR was taken from a human donor with breast cancer. The chain employs TRBV11-3 and TRBJ1-1; no clear D gene. The CDR3 loop reads CASSLVGRTNTEAFF. CDR3 nucleotide sequence: TGTGCCAGCAGCTTGGTTGGCAGGACGAACACTGAAGCTTTCTTT.